A selection of T cell receptor beta chains follows, all from one sample in a study of cytomegalovirus exposure and HLA in healthy donors. Generated by immunoSEQ multiplex PCR, the TCRdb table keeps only in-frame clones and is missing some. The top ten clones hold around 14% of a sample with approximately 180,000 clones, around 80% of them seen once. Source material: PBMCs. The receptor source for this set is a woman between 50 and 59 years old in good health and CMV-seropositive. The CDR3 runs from the conserved cysteine through the conserved F or W.

V gene: TRBV28; J gene: TRBJ1-2; CDR3 protein: CASGDRVTYGYTF
V gene: TRBV7-6; J gene: TRBJ2-5; CDR3 protein: CASSDPGLQETQYF
V gene: TRBV5-1; J gene: TRBJ2-3; CDR3 protein: CASSLASGGSDTQYF
V gene: TRBV27; J gene: TRBJ1-1; CDR3 protein: CASCESLTGFGTEAFF
V gene: TRBV6-1; J gene: TRBJ1-5; CDR3 protein: CARRRIQEYNQPQHF
V gene: TRBV4-1; J gene: TRBJ2-5; CDR3 protein: CASSQEAQARQETQYF
V gene: TRBV7-9; J gene: TRBJ1-1; CDR3 protein: CSSNLGSGQNTEAFF
V gene: TRBV6-5; J gene: TRBJ1-4; CDR3 protein: CASSEVPREKLFF
V gene: TRBV5-5; J gene: TRBJ1-5; CDR3 protein: CASSLLEGNQPQHF
V gene: TRBV6-5; J gene: TRBJ2-1; CDR3 protein: CASSFAGGRSHEQFF
V gene: TRBV4-2; J gene: TRBJ2-7; CDR3 protein: CASSQARSAYEQYF
V gene: TRBV18; J gene: TRBJ2-3; CDR3 protein: CASSPLAGGADTQYF
V gene: TRBV5-8; J gene: TRBJ1-5; CDR3 protein: CASSFTGQGNQPQHF
V gene: TRBV7-2; J gene: TRBJ2-5; CDR3 protein: CASSLEDTQGTQYF
V gene: TRBV28; J gene: TRBJ1-2; CDR3 protein: CASTSAGQGDGYTF
V gene: TRBV29-1; J gene: TRBJ2-1; CDR3 protein: CSVGVYNEQFF
V gene: TRBV2; J gene: TRBJ1-6; CDR3 protein: CASTRDSPLHF
V gene: TRBV6-1; J gene: TRBJ2-1; CDR3 protein: CASQQGLVGFNEQFF
V gene: TRBV2; J gene: TRBJ1-3; CDR3 protein: CASRRTGATRQSSGNTIYF
V gene: TRBV30; J gene: TRBJ1-6; CDR3 protein: CAWRARGNSPLHF
V gene: TRBV7-9; J gene: TRBJ2-7; CDR3 protein: CASSLSSGGYEQYF
V gene: TRBV9; J gene: TRBJ1-2; CDR3 protein: CASSALSRGNYGYTF
V gene: TRBV2; J gene: TRBJ1-2; CDR3 protein: CATLMGRNYGYTF
V gene: TRBV7-9; J gene: TRBJ1-4; CDR3 protein: CASSLALQSTNEKLFF
V gene: TRBV5-4; J gene: TRBJ1-1; CDR3 protein: CASSLGQTNTEAFF
V gene: TRBV5-1; J gene: TRBJ1-2; CDR3 protein: CASNAGQGGYGYTF
V gene: TRBV9; J gene: TRBJ1-2; CDR3 protein: CASSVAPTGEGYTF
V gene: TRBV5-6; J gene: TRBJ2-7; CDR3 protein: CASRERGIDYEQYF
V gene: TRBV4-1; J gene: TRBJ2-5; CDR3 protein: CASSLQGLAAQETQYF
V gene: TRBV9; J gene: TRBJ1-1; CDR3 protein: CASSSPRDRDTEAFF
V gene: TRBV30; J gene: TRBJ1-2; CDR3 protein: CAWSVPGMGYGYTF
V gene: TRBV4-1; J gene: TRBJ2-2; CDR3 protein: CASSRGGLTGELFF
V gene: TRBV9; J gene: TRBJ2-6; CDR3 protein: CASSVYDRTSGANVLTF
V gene: TRBV5-4; J gene: TRBJ1-2; CDR3 protein: CASSSGAGYGYTF
V gene: TRBV5-4; J gene: TRBJ2-5; CDR3 protein: CASSLQGVGETQYF
V gene: TRBV2; J gene: TRBJ2-5; CDR3 protein: CARKRTGSAAETQYF
V gene: TRBV29-1; J gene: TRBJ2-2; CDR3 protein: CSVGGPGSSTGELFF
V gene: TRBV13; J gene: TRBJ2-3; CDR3 protein: CASSPPGQNTDTQYF
V gene: TRBV5-1; J gene: TRBJ1-2; CDR3 protein: CASSQSSGGHGYTF
V gene: TRBV5-1; J gene: TRBJ2-1; CDR3 protein: CASSLDLGSLFF
V gene: TRBV30; J gene: TRBJ1-2; CDR3 protein: CAWILYPRGHGYTF
V gene: TRBV5-1; J gene: TRBJ2-7; CDR3 protein: CASSLGRTGQTYEQYF
V gene: TRBV5-4; J gene: TRBJ2-1; CDR3 protein: CASRGHGNEQFF
V gene: TRBV6-5; J gene: TRBJ2-3; CDR3 protein: CASSSTRGDTQYF
V gene: TRBV2; J gene: TRBJ1-3; CDR3 protein: CASRRDQRGNTIYF
V gene: TRBV21-1; J gene: TRBJ1-3; CDR3 protein: CASSKDRGNTIYF
V gene: TRBV10-3; J gene: TRBJ2-7; CDR3 protein: CAISDGSRPEQYF
V gene: TRBV5-4; J gene: TRBJ1-2; CDR3 protein: CASSSQQGYGYTF
V gene: TRBV30; J gene: TRBJ2-3; CDR3 protein: CAWTSVNTDTQYF
V gene: TRBV5-5; J gene: TRBJ1-6; CDR3 protein: CASSAAGYNSPLHF
V gene: TRBV27; J gene: TRBJ2-7; CDR3 protein: CAGGRQGSYEQYF